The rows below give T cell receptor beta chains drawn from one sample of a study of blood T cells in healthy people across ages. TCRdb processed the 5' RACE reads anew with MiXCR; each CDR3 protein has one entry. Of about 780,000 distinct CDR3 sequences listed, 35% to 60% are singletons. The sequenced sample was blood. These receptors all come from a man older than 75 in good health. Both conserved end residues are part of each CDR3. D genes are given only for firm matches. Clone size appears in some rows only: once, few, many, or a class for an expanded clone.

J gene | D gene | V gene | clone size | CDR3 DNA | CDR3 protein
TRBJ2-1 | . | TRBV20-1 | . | TGCAGTGCTAGAGACCCGGAGACCCAGTTCTTC | CSARDPETQFF
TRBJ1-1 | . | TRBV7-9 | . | TGTGCCAGCAGTCAAAGGGGCGGGGGCGCTGAAGCTTTCTTT | CASSQRGGGAEAFF
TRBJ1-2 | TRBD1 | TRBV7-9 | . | TGTGCCAGCAGCACAGGGGAGGTGGGCTACACCTTC | CASSTGEVGYTF
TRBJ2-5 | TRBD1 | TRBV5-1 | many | TGCGCCAGCAGCATAGACAGGGGTCAAGAGACCCAGTACTTC | CASSIDRGQETQYF
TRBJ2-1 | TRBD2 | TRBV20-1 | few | TGCAGTGCTAGGGCCTCTAGGGAGGGTGAGCAGTTCTTC | CSARASREGEQFF
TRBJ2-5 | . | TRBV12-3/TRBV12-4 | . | TGTGCCAGCACTAAGCAGGCCAAGGGTGAGACCCAGTACTTC | CASTKQAKGETQYF
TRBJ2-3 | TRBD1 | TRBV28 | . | TGTGCCAGCAGTACCTTGGGGCAGGGGGTCAGCACGCAGTATTTT | CASSTLGQGVSTQYF
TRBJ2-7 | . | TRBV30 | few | TGTGCCTGGAGTATTCTAGGCTCCTACGAGCAGTACTTC | CAWSILGSYEQYF
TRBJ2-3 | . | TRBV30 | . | TGTGCCTCCCCCCGGGGACGAGATACGCAGTATTTT | CASPRGRDTQYF
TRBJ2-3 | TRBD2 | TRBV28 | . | TGTGCCAGCAATTCATCTTGGATAGCGGGAGGGCCAGATACGCAGTATTTT | CASNSSWIAGGPDTQYF
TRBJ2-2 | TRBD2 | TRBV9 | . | TGTGCCAGCAGCTCTAGACTAGCGGTTAACACCGGGGAGCTGTTTTTT | CASSSRLAVNTGELFF
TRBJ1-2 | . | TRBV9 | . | TGTGCCAGCAGCGTAGTGGCGGGGGCCGGCTATGGCTACACCTTC | CASSVVAGAGYGYTF
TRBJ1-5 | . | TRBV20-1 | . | TGCAGTGCTAGAGAAACGACAGTCAATCAGCCCCAGCATTTT | CSARETTVNQPQHF
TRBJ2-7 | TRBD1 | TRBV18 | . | TGTGCCAGCTCACCTCCGGGACAGGGGTCCTACGAGCAGTACTTC | CASSPPGQGSYEQYF
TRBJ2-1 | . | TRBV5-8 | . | TGTGCCAGCAGCTTGCTCCGGACAGCCTCAAGTGAGCAGTTCTTC | CASSLLRTASSEQFF
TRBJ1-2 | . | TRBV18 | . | TGTGCCAGCTCACCAGGACAGATATCGTCCTATGGCTACACCTTC | CASSPGQISSYGYTF
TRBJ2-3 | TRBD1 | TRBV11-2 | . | TGTGCCAGCAGCTTGACAGGGGGCGAGTTAGATACGCAGTATTTT | CASSLTGGELDTQYF
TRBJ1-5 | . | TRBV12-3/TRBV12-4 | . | TGTGCCAGCAGTGTAAGCACAGTCCATCAGCCCCAGCATTTT | CASSVSTVHQPQHF
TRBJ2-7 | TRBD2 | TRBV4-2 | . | TGTGCCAGCAGCCAAGATCCCGCTAGCGGGGGATACGAGCAGTACTTC | CASSQDPASGGYEQYF
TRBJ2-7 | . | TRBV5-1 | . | TGCGCCAGCAGCTTGGACCCGGACTACCCCTACGAGCAGTACTTC | CASSLDPDYPYEQYF
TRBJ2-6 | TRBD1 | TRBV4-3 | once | TGCGCCAGCAGCGACAGGGCATCTGGGGCCAACGTCCTGACTTTC | CASSDRASGANVLTF
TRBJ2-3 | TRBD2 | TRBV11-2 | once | TGTGCCAGCAGCTTAGGAGGGAGGGCCTTCGGCTCGGCAGATACGCGGTATTTT | CASSLGGRAFGSADTRYF
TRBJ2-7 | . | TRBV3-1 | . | TGTGCCAGCAGCCAAGTCCCCCTCGGACCACAGCACGAGCAGTACTTC | CASSQVPLGPQHEQYF
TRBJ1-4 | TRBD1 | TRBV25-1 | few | TGTGCCAGCAGTGAAACAGGGGGAAATGAAAAACTGTTTTTT | CASSETGGNEKLFF
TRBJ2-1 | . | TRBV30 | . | TGTGCCTGGAGTGACCTTATGGGTGAGCAGTTCTTC | CAWSDLMGEQFF